A selection of T cell receptor beta chains follows, all from one sample in a study of blood T cell repertoires in COVID-19. TCRdb's copy holds only in-frame clones and misses some; the assay was immunoSEQ multiplex PCR. Seen here are fewer than 35,000 clones, roughly nine tenths observed once, and the top ten hold 28%. The source material was peripheral blood. Receptor source: a man older than 75 with acute or convalescent COVID-19. Each CDR3 is given with its conserved first and last residue. D genes are given only for firm matches. Clone size is given for some rows only: seen once, a few or many times, or a class if the clone is expanded.

TRBJ2-2 | - | TRBV2 | - | CATSQRQGNTGELFF | TGTGCCACATCCCAAAGGCAGGGGAACACCGGGGAGCTGTTTTTT
TRBJ2-6 | - | TRBV27 | - | CASGRTDGANVLTF | TGTGCCAGCGGCAGGACAGACGGGGCCAACGTCCTGACTTTC
TRBJ2-5 | TRBD2 | TRBV9 | - | CASSVHAGGETQYF | TGTGCCAGCAGCGTACACGCGGGAGGAGAGACCCAGTACTTC
TRBJ1-5 | TRBD1 | TRBV6-4 | once | CASSDPGQGVNQPQHF | TGTGCCAGCAGTGACCCGGGACAGGGAGTCAATCAGCCCCAGCATTTT
TRBJ2-1 | TRBD2 | TRBV7-6 | - | CASSLVAGSYNEQFF | TGTGCCAGCAGCTTAGTAGCGGGAAGTTACAATGAGCAGTTCTTC
TRBJ2-1 | - | TRBV7-2 | once | CASSLRGMAYNEQFF | TGTGCCAGCAGCCTCCGGGGTATGGCCTACAATGAGCAGTTCTTC
TRBJ2-1 | TRBD2 | TRBV6-5 | - | CASSLAGTYNEQFF | TGTGCCAGTTCCCTAGCGGGGACCTACAATGAGCAGTTCTTC
TRBJ1-1 | - | TRBV12-5 | - | CASGLYFDSLMNTEAFF | TGTGCTAGTGGTTTATACTTTGACAGTCTCATGAACACTGAAGCTTTCTTT
TRBJ2-2 | - | TRBV7-2 | - | CASSLYPDIRGRELFF | TGTGCCAGCAGCTTATATCCTGATATCAGAGGGAGGGAGCTGTTTTTT
TRBJ1-3 | - | TRBV6-4 | - | CASSSRGGLSGNTIYF | TGTGCCAGCAGCTCCCGGGGGGGCCTCTCTGGAAACACCATATATTTT
TRBJ1-5 | - | TRBV6-6 | once | CASRLNSPGGQPQHF | TGTGCCAGCAGACTAAACAGTCCGGGGGGTCAGCCCCAGCATTTT
TRBJ1-3 | - | TRBV7-8 | - | CASSLSDSRVGNTIYF | TGTGCCAGCAGCTTAAGTGACAGCAGGGTTGGAAACACCATATATTTT
TRBJ1-3 | TRBD1 | TRBV25-1 | - | CASSWGQGGNTIYF | TGTGCCAGCAGTTGGGGACAGGGGGGAAACACCATATATTTT
TRBJ2-1 | TRBD2 | TRBV2 | - | CASKLAGGLSSYNEQFF | TGTGCCAGCAAACTAGCGGGAGGGCTCAGCTCCTACAATGAGCAGTTCTTC
TRBJ2-6 | TRBD1 | TRBV11-2 | - | CASSSDAGGAGANVLTF | TGTGCCAGCAGCTCCGACGCAGGGGGCGCCGGGGCCAACGTCCTGACTTTC
TRBJ1-4 | TRBD1 | TRBV27 | - | CASSLSKEGAQKLFF | TGTGCCAGCAGTTTATCGAAGGAGGGGGCGCAAAAACTGTTTTTT
TRBJ1-1 | - | TRBV28 | - | CASSSGQPNTEAFF | TGTGCCAGCAGCTCCGGACAGCCGAACACTGAAGCTTTCTTT
TRBJ2-7 | - | TRBV11-2 | once | CASSLGVYEQYF | TGTGCCAGCAGCTTAGGCGTGTACGAGCAGTACTTC
TRBJ2-1 | - | TRBV2 | few | CASKPDIGGFYNEQFF | TGTGCCAGCAAGCCCGACATCGGGGGATTCTACAATGAGCAGTTCTTC
TRBJ2-7 | - | TRBV2 | once | CATASNQGLPYF | TGTGCCACAGCAAGTAATCAGGGACTTCCGTACTTC